This T cell receptor beta chain originates from a study of shared clonotypes between healthy human individuals. Study findings and constraints: The study drew on few donors, limiting represented genetic and exposure-history diversity. Even with large depth, rarefaction showed that sorted-subset sequencing was incomplete.

CD4+ cell separation produced CD45RA+ naive and CD45RA-negative memory subsets. On this clone: What it binds is unknown.

Genomic DNA per cell subset filled all wells of several immunoSEQ plates. Repertoires were generated with immunoSEQ multiplex PCR, while TCRdb's copy carries only in-frame clones and drops some. Of about 2.4 million clones listed, approximately 90% were seen once; the top ten hold roughly 0.15%. This sequence originates from a man aged 18 to 35 in good health. Sequences were obtained from naive CD4+ T cells sorted from blood. Specified subset: CD45RA+ positively selected.

Here the CDR3 reads CASKTSPGPGVPGELFF. The CDR3 region has the DNA TGTGCCAGCAAAACGTCCCCGGGCCCTGGGGTCCCCGGGGAGCTGTTTTTT. The chain carries TRBV27 and TRBJ2-2; no reliable D call. V lost 7 bases to trimming and J lost 6 bases, with 24 bases between them. There are 17 residues in the CDR3. Germline CDR1 and CDR2: MNHEY and SMNVEV (reference sequence).